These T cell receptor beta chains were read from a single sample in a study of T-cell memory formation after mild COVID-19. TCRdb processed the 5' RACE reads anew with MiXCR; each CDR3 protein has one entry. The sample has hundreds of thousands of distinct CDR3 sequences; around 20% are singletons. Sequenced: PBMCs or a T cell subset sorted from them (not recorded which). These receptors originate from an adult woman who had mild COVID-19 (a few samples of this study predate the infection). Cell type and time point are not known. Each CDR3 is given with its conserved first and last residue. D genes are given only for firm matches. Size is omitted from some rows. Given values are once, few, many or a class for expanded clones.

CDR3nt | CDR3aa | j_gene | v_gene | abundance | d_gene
TGCAGTGCTAGAGTAGGGGCTCGGGGGCGCTATGGCTACACCTTC | CSARVGARGRYGYTF | TRBJ1-2 | TRBV20-1 | few | .
TGCGCCAGCAGCTTAGGCCGTAACTCCCTTCTCGATGAGCAGTTCTTC | CASSLGRNSLLDEQFF | TRBJ2-1 | TRBV5-1 | few | .
TGTGCCAGCAGTTTATCCAGGGAGTTACACATTCAGTACTTC | CASSLSRELHIQYF | TRBJ2-4 | TRBV27 | once | .
TGTGCCAGCAGTGAAGCCCACGTGCTACCCTTGAACACTGAAGCTTTCTTT | CASSEAHVLPLNTEAFF | TRBJ1-1 | TRBV2 | few | .
TGTGCCAGTAGTATAACCCGTGGGGGGGGCATCTACGAGCAGTACTTC | CASSITRGGGIYEQYF | TRBJ2-7 | TRBV19 | . | .
TGCGCCAGCAGCTTGACAGGGGAGCATTCCTATGGCTACACCTTC | CASSLTGEHSYGYTF | TRBJ1-2 | TRBV5-1 | few | TRBD1
TGTGCCAGCAGCCCCCCCCTAGCGGGAGAAGATACGCAGTATTTT | CASSPPLAGEDTQYF | TRBJ2-3 | TRBV7-2 | few | TRBD2
TGTGCCAGCAGGGAGAGGATGGGGAACACTGAAGCTTTCTTT | CASRERMGNTEAFF | TRBJ1-1 | TRBV2 | many | .
TGTGCCAGCAGCGGACAGGGGGCATCCCCCTACGAGCAGTACTTC | CASSGQGASPYEQYF | TRBJ2-7 | TRBV11-3 | . | TRBD1
TGTGCCAGCAGTTTACCTCGGGGGGCGTGGGATGAGCAGTTCTTC | CASSLPRGAWDEQFF | TRBJ2-1 | TRBV27 | few | .
TGTGCCAGCAGGGAGGACAGGGGGCCTTCACCCCTCCACTTT | CASREDRGPSPLHF | TRBJ1-6 | TRBV6-5 | few | TRBD1
TGTGCCAGCAGTTTCGGGACAGGGGGCCCCTACGAGCAGTACTTC | CASSFGTGGPYEQYF | TRBJ2-7 | TRBV27 | . | TRBD1
TGTGCCAGCAGTTCGCTAGCGGGAGCGGCGGAGCAGTACTTC | CASSSLAGAAEQYF | TRBJ2-7 | TRBV12-3/TRBV12-4 | . | TRBD2
TGTGCCAGCAGCGTAACGGCAGGGGACAATGAGCAGTTCTTC | CASSVTAGDNEQFF | TRBJ2-1 | TRBV9 | . | .
TGTGCCAGCATCCGCGGGGGGCAAGAGACCCAGTACTTC | CASIRGGQETQYF | TRBJ2-5 | TRBV6-1 | . | TRBD2
TGCGCCAGCAGCTCCAAAGACCCGGGCAAAAACATTCAGTACTTC | CASSSKDPGKNIQYF | TRBJ2-4 | TRBV5-1 | . | .
TGCGCCAGCAGCTCGGGAGGGGTGGCAGATACGCAGTATTTT | CASSSGGVADTQYF | TRBJ2-3 | TRBV5-1 | few | TRBD2
TGTGCCAGCAGTGAATTGCGCCACGGTGACACTGAAGCTTTCTTT | CASSELRHGDTEAFF | TRBJ1-1 | TRBV25-1 | few | .
TGTGCCAGCAGCTTAGGTCCAGGGCTCTCCTACGAGCAGTACTTC | CASSLGPGLSYEQYF | TRBJ2-7 | TRBV11-2 | few | .
TGTGCTAGTGGTTCGATGTCCCTTAGCTACTCCTACAATGAGCAGTTCTTC | CASGSMSLSYSYNEQFF | TRBJ2-1 | TRBV12-5 | . | .
TGTGCCAGCAGTTTATTACACAGGGTGCGCTATGGCTACACCTTC | CASSLLHRVRYGYTF | TRBJ1-2 | TRBV12-3/TRBV12-4 | few | .
TGTGCCAGCAGTTACGCTCCCGGGACTATAAACACCGGGGAGCTGTTTTTT | CASSYAPGTINTGELFF | TRBJ2-2 | TRBV6-2/TRBV6-3 | . | TRBD2
TGCGCCAGCAGCCTAGAAGGGACTAGCGGGAGTCCTGACACCGGGGAGCTGTTTTTT | CASSLEGTSGSPDTGELFF | TRBJ2-2 | TRBV5-1 | few | TRBD2
TGTGCCAGCAGCCAGACTAGCGGGGGGTTTGATACGCAGTATTTT | CASSQTSGGFDTQYF | TRBJ2-3 | TRBV6-6 | . | TRBD2
TGCGCCAGCAGCTTTTCAGGACCACAGAACTCCTACGAGCAGTACTTC | CASSFSGPQNSYEQYF | TRBJ2-7 | TRBV5-1 | . | .
TGTGCCAGCAGCCCCCCCGGACAGGGTGTAACGGCCCAGTACTTC | CASSPPGQGVTAQYF | TRBJ2-5 | TRBV7-9 | few | TRBD1
TGTGCCAGCAGTCCTACGGGGACTAGGCCCGGGGAGCTGTTTTTT | CASSPTGTRPGELFF | TRBJ2-2 | TRBV6-2/TRBV6-3 | few | TRBD2
TGTGCCAGCAGCCCCGGTAGCGGGAGTCGGTACGAGCAGTACTTC | CASSPGSGSRYEQYF | TRBJ2-7 | TRBV7-2 | few | TRBD2
TGTGCCAGCAGCCAAAAACAGGTGATGAACACTGAAGCTTTCTTT | CASSQKQVMNTEAFF | TRBJ1-1 | TRBV4-2 | once | .
TGCAGTGCTCCGCCGGGTACGTCGGGCTATGGCTACACCTTC | CSAPPGTSGYGYTF | TRBJ1-2 | TRBV20-1 | . | .
TGTGCCAGCAGGGGCACCGCCGGGGAGCTGTTTTTT | CASRGTAGELFF | TRBJ2-2 | TRBV3-1 | few | .
TGTGCCAGCTCACCGGGACTAGCGGGAGAAGACTTC | CASSPGLAGEDF | TRBJ2-5 | TRBV18 | . | TRBD2
TGCAGTGCTAGTGCACGGACAGATAATTCACCCCTCCACTTT | CSASARTDNSPLHF | TRBJ1-6 | TRBV20-1 | few | .
TGCGCCAGCAGCTTGGAAGGGACTGGTCCCTACGAGCAGTACTTC | CASSLEGTGPYEQYF | TRBJ2-7 | TRBV5-1 | few | .
TGCGCCAGCAGCCCCATAAGCGGGGGTTTCCAAGAGACCCAGTACTTC | CASSPISGGFQETQYF | TRBJ2-5 | TRBV5-1 | few | TRBD2
TGTGCCACCAGCACGGAGCGGGAGCTGAATGAGCAGTTCTTC | CATSTERELNEQFF | TRBJ2-1 | TRBV15 | . | TRBD2
TGCGCCAGCAGCCAAGATCGAGCGGGCGCAGATACGCAGTATTTT | CASSQDRAGADTQYF | TRBJ2-3 | TRBV4-3 | . | .
TGCGCCAGCAGCTTGATGACCGGGCTCGGAAACACCATATATTTT | CASSLMTGLGNTIYF | TRBJ1-3 | TRBV5-1 | . | .
TGTGCCAGCAGCTTAGGGACGGCTGAGTTCTACGAGCAGTACTTC | CASSLGTAEFYEQYF | TRBJ2-7 | TRBV7-3 | . | .
TGTGCCAGCAGCTCCTTCACTAGCGACTTCACCGGGGAGCTGTTTTTT | CASSSFTSDFTGELFF | TRBJ2-2 | TRBV7-2 | . | TRBD2
TGCGCCAGCAGCCACGGACAGGGCGCAGCACAGGAGACCCAGTACTTC | CASSHGQGAAQETQYF | TRBJ2-5 | TRBV5-1 | many | TRBD1
TGTGCCAGCAGCAAGACAGTATACGGCTACACCTTC | CASSKTVYGYTF | TRBJ1-2 | TRBV7-9 | . | .
TGTGCCAGCAGCCTGACCACCACCGATACGCAGTATTTT | CASSLTTTDTQYF | TRBJ2-3 | TRBV7-2 | many | .
TGTGCCAGCACTAACACAGGGGTCTGGACTAGCGGGACCTACGAGCAGTACTTC | CASTNTGVWTSGTYEQYF | TRBJ2-7 | TRBV6-2/TRBV6-3 | . | TRBD2
TGTGCCAGTAGTGACGGGGGGGGCCCTAGGAATGAGCAGTTCTTC | CASSDGGGPRNEQFF | TRBJ2-1 | TRBV19 | . | TRBD2
TGTGCCAGCAGGTCTTGGGGGGAGGAGACCCAGTACTTC | CASRSWGEETQYF | TRBJ2-5 | TRBV6-5 | few | .
TGTGCCAGCAGAAGCGGGAGGAGCTCCTACAATGAGCAGTTCTTC | CASRSGRSSYNEQFF | TRBJ2-1 | TRBV19 | . | TRBD2
TGCAGCGTTGAAAACCCGGGGGCCGTCACTGAAGCTTTCTTT | CSVENPGAVTEAFF | TRBJ1-1 | TRBV29-1 | . | .
TGTGCCAGCAGCTTAGTTGGGACAGGAAATAACTATGGCTACACCTTC | CASSLVGTGNNYGYTF | TRBJ1-2 | TRBV7-2 | many | TRBD1